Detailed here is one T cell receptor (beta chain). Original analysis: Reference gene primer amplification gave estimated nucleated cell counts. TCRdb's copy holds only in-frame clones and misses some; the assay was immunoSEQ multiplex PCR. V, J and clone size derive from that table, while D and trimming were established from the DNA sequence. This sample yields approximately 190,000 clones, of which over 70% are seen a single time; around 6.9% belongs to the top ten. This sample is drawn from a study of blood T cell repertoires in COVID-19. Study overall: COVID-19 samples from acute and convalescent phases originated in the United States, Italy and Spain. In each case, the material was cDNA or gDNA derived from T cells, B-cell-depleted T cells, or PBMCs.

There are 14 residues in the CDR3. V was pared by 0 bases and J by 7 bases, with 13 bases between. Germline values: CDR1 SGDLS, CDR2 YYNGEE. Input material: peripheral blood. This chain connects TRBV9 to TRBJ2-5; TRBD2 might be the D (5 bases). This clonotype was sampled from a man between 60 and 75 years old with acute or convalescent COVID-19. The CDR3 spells CASSVDGISRTQYF. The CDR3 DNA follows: TGTGCCAGCAGCGTAGACGGGATATCTAGGACCCAGTACTTC.